The clone carrying this T cell receptor beta chain has just a few counts. The CDR3 sequence is 14 residues long. Trimming pared 1 base from V and 6 bases from J, leaving 9 bases between. Germline V CDR1 and CDR2: KGHSH, LQKENI. This entry is derived from a study of T cell changes during pregnancy in multiple sclerosis. This table comes from immunoSEQ multiplex PCR, and its TCRdb copy is limited to in-frame clones, with some not included. The table records tens of thousands of clones, more than 85% of them present only once. This chain joins TRBV18 and TRBJ1-4; D is possibly TRBD1 (5 bases). The sequence came from a female donor with multiple sclerosis, enrolled in a pregnancy study. The sequencing used peripheral blood, collected in the first trimester of pregnancy. Written as DNA, the CDR3 is TGTGCCAGCTCACCACAGCAGGGCCATGAAAAACTGTTTTTT. Translating it yields CASSPQQGHEKLFF.